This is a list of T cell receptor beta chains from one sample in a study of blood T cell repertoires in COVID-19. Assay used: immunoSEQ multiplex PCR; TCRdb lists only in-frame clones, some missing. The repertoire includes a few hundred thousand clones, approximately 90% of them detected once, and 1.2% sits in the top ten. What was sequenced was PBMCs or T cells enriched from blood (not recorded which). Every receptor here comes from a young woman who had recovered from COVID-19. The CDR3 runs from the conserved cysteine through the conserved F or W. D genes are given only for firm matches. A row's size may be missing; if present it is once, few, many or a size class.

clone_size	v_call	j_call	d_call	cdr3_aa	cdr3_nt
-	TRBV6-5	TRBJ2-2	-	CASSYSGGGTGELFF	TGTGCCAGCAGTTATTCGGGGGGCGGTACCGGGGAGCTGTTTTTT
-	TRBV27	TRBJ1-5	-	CASSLQGKPNQPQHF	TGTGCCAGCAGTTTACAGGGTAAACCTAATCAGCCCCAGCATTTT
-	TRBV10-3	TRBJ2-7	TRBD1	CAISETGQGYEQYF	TGTGCCATCAGTGAGACAGGACAGGGCTACGAGCAGTACTTC
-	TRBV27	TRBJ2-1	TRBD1	CASSLWGTGGYNEQFF	TGTGCCAGCAGTTTATGGGGGACAGGGGGCTACAATGAGCAGTTCTTC
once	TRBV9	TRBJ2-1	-	CASSVEQGEQFF	TGTGCCAGCAGCGTAGAACAGGGCGAGCAGTTCTTC
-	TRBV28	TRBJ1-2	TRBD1	CASSGYRGGNGYTF	TGTGCCAGCAGTGGATACAGGGGCGGCAATGGCTACACCTTC
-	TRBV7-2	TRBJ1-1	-	CASSYPRGFAEAFF	TGTGCCAGCAGCTACCCTCGGGGGTTTGCTGAAGCTTTCTTT
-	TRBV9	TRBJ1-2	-	CASSVGNSIWGYTF	TGTGCCAGCAGCGTAGGTAACAGTATATGGGGCTACACCTTC
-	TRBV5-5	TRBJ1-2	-	CASSSISTRQALGYTF	TGTGCCAGCAGCTCCATCTCTACCCGGCAGGCTCTTGGCTACACCTTC
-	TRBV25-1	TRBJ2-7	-	CASGGTPAREQYF	TGTGCCAGCGGCGGGACGCCGGCGCGGGAGCAGTACTTC
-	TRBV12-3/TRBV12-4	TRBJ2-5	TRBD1	CASSKTGRETQYF	TGTGCCAGCAGCAAGACAGGGCGAGAGACCCAGTACTTC
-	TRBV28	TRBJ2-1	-	CASSLSRGQFF	TGTGCCAGCAGTTTATCTAGAGGGCAGTTCTTC
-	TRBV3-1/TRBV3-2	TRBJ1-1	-	CASSQLGGKGTEAFF	TGTGCCAGCAGCCAGTTGGGAGGGAAGGGCACTGAAGCTTTCTTT
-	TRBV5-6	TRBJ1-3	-	CASSQSGNTIYF	TGTGCCAGCAGCCAATCCGGAAACACCATATATTTT
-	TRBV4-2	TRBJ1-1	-	CASSQGAPSEAFF	TGTGCCAGCAGCCAAGGGGCACCCAGTGAAGCTTTCTTT
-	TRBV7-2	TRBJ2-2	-	CASSLARHSTGELFF	TGTGCCAGCAGCTTAGCGCGGCACTCCACCGGGGAGCTGTTTTTT
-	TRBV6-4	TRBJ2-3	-	CASSDGRGAGDTQYF	TGTGCCAGCAGTGACGGTCGGGGGGCCGGAGATACGCAGTATTTT
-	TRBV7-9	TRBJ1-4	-	CASSLSVSNEKLFF	TGTGCCAGCAGCTTAAGTGTCAGTAATGAAAAACTGTTTTTT
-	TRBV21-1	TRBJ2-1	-	CARDRWGRIKQFF	TGTGCCAGGGACCGATGGGGGCGAATTAAGCAGTTCTTC
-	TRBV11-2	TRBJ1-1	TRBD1	CASSRGTAEAFF	TGTGCCAGCAGCCGCGGGACAGCGGAAGCTTTCTTT
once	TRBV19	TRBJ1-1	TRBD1	CASSIVQRRQGAEAFF	TGTGCCAGTAGTATAGTTCAGAGAAGACAGGGCGCTGAAGCTTTCTTT
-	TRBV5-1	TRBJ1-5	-	CASSGGLDQPQHF	TGCGCCAGCAGCGGAGGACTGGATCAGCCCCAGCATTTT
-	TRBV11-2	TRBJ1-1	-	CASSLDHMGGTEAFF	TGTGCCAGCAGCTTAGATCACATGGGGGGGACTGAAGCTTTCTTT
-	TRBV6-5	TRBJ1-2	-	CASTPGRSYGYTF	TGTGCCAGCACCCCAGGGAGGAGCTATGGCTACACCTTC
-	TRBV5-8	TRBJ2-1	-	CASSFTENEQFF	TGTGCCAGCAGCTTTACTGAAAATGAGCAGTTCTTC
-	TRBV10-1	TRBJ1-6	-	CASSIDGENSPLHF	TGCGCCAGCAGTATTGACGGAGAGAATTCACCCCTCCACTTT
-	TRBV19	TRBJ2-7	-	CASQNRDSLYEQYF	TGTGCCAGCCAGAACCGGGACTCTCTCTACGAGCAGTACTTC
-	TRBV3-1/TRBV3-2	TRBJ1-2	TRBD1	CASSPTGSYGYTF	TGTGCCAGCAGCCCGACAGGGTCCTATGGCTACACCTTC
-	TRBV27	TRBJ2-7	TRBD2	CASSFSGGLSYEQYF	TGTGCCAGCAGTTTTAGCGGGGGGCTCTCCTACGAGCAGTACTTC
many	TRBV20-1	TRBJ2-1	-	CSAAGGPQFF	TGCAGTGCTGCCGGGGGGCCGCAGTTCTTC
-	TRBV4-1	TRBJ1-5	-	CASSQDKYSNQPQHF	TGCGCCAGCAGCCAAGATAAATATAGCAATCAGCCCCAGCATTTT
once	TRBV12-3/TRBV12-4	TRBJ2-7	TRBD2	CASSFTGGEQYF	TGTGCCAGCTCATTTACGGGGGGCGAGCAGTACTTC
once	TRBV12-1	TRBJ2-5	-	CASSLATGETQYF	TGTGCCAGCAGCCTGGCTACGGGGGAGACCCAGTACTTC
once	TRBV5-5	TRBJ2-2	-	CASSLASGTGELFF	TGTGCCAGCAGCTTGGCCTCGGGGACCGGGGAGCTGTTTTTT
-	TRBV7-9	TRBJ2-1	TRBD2	CASSPTSGPYNEQFF	TGTGCCAGCAGCCCCACTAGCGGTCCATACAATGAGCAGTTCTTC
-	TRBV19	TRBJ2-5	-	CASSATEYQETQYF	TGTGCCAGTAGTGCCACGGAGTACCAAGAGACCCAGTACTTC
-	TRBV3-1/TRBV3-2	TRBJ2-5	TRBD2	CASSYGGGVGETQYF	TGTGCCAGCAGCTACGGTGGGGGGGTAGGAGAGACCCAGTACTTC
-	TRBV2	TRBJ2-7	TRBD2	CASREKLAGDYEQYF	TGTGCCAGCAGGGAAAAACTAGCGGGGGACTACGAGCAGTACTTC
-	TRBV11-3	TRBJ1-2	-	CASSFGGDRTRANYGYTF	TGTGCCAGCAGCTTTGGGGGGGACCGAACCAGAGCTAACTATGGCTACACCTTC
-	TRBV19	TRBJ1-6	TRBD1	CASSIPGTASSPLHF	TGTGCCAGTAGTATCCCCGGGACAGCCAGTTCACCCCTCCACTTT
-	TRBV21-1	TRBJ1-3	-	CASSKRKGLFSGNTIYF	TGTGCCAGCAGCAAAAGGAAGGGGCTCTTCTCTGGAAACACCATATATTTT
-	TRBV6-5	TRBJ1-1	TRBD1	CGSTGAKNTEAFF	TGCGGGTCTACAGGGGCCAAGAACACTGAAGCTTTCTTT
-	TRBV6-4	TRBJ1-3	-	CASRNRSSTPGGNTIYF	TGTGCCAGCAGGAACAGATCCAGCACCCCGGGAGGAAACACCATATATTTT
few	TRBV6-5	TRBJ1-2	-	CASSSEGGVNYGYTF	TGTGCCAGCAGCTCCGAGGGAGGAGTTAACTATGGCTACACCTTC
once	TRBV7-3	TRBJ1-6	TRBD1	CASSEGQKNSPLHF	TGTGCCAGCAGCGAGGGACAGAAGAATTCACCCCTCCACTTT
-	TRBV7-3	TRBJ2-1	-	CASSLSGPYNEQFF	TGTGCCAGCAGTCTTTCAGGCCCCTACAATGAGCAGTTCTTC
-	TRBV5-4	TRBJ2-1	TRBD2	CASSLDGGAGNEQFF	TGTGCCAGCAGCTTGGACGGGGGGGCCGGTAATGAGCAGTTCTTC
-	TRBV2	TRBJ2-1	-	CASRGADVNEQFF	TGTGCCAGCAGGGGGGCCGATGTGAATGAGCAGTTCTTC
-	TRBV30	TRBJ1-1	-	CAWSVGRAAFF	TGTGCCTGGAGTGTGGGCAGGGCAGCTTTCTTT
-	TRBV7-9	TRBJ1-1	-	CASSLVENPEAFF	TGTGCCAGCAGCTTAGTGGAGAACCCTGAAGCTTTCTTT
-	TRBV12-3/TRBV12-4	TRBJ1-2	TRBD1	CASTFQGDGYTF	TGTGCCAGCACGTTCCAGGGGGATGGCTACACCTTC